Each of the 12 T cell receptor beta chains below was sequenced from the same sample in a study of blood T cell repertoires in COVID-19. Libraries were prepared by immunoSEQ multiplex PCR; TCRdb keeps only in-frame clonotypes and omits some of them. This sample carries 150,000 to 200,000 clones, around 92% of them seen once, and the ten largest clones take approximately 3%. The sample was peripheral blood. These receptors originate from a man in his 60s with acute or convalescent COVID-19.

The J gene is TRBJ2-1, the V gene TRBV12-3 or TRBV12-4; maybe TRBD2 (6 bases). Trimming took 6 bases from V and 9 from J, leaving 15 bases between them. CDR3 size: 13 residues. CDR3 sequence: CASRGDSWGEQFF. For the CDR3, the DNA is TGTGCCAGCAGAGGGGACTCTTGGGGTGAGCAGTTCTTC.

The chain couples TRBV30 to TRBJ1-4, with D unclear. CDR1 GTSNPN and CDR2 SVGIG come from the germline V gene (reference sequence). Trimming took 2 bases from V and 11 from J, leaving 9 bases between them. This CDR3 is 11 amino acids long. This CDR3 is CAWSNYEKLFF. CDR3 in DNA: TGTGCCTGGAGTAACTACGAGAAACTGTTTTTT. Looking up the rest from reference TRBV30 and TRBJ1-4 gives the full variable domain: SQTIHQWPATLVQPVGSPLSLECTVEGTSNPNLYWYRQAAGRGLQLLFYSVGIGQISSEVPQNLSASRPQDRQFILSSKKLLLSDSGFYLCAWSNYEKLFFGSGTQLSVL.

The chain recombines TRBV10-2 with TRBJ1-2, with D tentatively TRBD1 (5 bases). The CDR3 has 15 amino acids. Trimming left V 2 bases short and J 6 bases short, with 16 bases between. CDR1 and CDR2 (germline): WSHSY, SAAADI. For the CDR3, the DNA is TGCGCCAGCAGTGAGCACGGGTCGGGGGGGAATGGCTACACCTTC. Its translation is CASSEHGSGGNGYTF.

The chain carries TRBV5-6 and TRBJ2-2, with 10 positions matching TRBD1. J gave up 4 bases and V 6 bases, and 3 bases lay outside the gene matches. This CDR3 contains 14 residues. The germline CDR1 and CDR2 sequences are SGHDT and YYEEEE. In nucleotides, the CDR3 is TGTGCCAGCAACCGGGACAGGGGCACCGGGGAGCTGTTTTTT. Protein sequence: CASNRDRGTGELFF.

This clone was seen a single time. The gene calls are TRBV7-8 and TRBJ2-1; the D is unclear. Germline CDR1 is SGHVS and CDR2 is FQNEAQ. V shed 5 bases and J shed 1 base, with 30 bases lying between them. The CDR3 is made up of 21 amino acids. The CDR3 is CASSTTLLPGRVKSSYNEQFF. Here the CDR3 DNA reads TGTGCCAGCAGCACTACCCTCCTGCCGGGTCGCGTGAAGTCATCCTACAATGAGCAGTTCTTC.

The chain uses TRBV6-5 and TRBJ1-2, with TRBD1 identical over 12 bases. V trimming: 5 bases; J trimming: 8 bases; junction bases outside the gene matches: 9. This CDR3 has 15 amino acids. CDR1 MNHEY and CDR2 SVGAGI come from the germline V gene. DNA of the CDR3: TGTGCCAGCAGTAGGGACAGGGGGCGTCTCTGGGGCTACACCTTC. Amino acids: CASSRDRGRLWGYTF.

Here the CDR3 DNA reads TGCGCCAGCAGCCAAGACAGGGGTCCAGATACGCAGTATTTT. Its protein is CASSQDRGPDTQYF. This sequence joins TRBV4-3 and TRBJ2-3; D is perhaps TRBD1 (6 bases). The V gene lost 0 bases and the J gene lost 4 bases, with 8 bases spanning the gap. The CDR3 covers 14 residues. Per the germline V gene, CDR1 is LGHNA and CDR2 is YSLEER.

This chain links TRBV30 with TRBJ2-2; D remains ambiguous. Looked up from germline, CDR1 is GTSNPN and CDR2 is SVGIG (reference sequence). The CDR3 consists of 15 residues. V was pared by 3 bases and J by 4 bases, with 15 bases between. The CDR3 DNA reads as TGTGCCTGGAGAACACCTGAGCTAGTCACCGGGGAGCTGTTTTTT. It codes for CAWRTPELVTGELFF. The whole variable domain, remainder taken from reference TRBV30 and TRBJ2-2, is SQTIHQWPATLVQPVGSPLSLECTVEGTSNPNLYWYRQAAGRGLQLLFYSVGIGQISSEVPQNLSASRPQDRQFILSSKKLLLSDSGFYLCAWRTPELVTGELFFGEGSRLTVL.

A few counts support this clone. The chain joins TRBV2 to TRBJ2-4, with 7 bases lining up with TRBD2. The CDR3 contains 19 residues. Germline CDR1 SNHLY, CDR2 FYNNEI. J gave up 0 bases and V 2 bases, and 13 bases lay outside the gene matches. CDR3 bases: TGTGCCAGCAGTGAATTGGGGACTAACAACTTACTAGCCAAAAACATTCAGTACTTC. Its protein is CASSELGTNNLLAKNIQYF.

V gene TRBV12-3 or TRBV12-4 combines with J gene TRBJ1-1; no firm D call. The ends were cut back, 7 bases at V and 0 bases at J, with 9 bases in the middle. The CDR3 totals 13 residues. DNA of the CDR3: TGTGCCAGCATCGCGCATATGAACACTGAAGCTTTCTTT. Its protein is CASIAHMNTEAFF.

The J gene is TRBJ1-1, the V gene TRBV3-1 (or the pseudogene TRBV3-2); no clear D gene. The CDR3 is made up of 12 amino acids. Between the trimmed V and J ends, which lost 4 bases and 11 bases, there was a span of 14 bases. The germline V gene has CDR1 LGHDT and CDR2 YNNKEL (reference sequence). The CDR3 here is CASSRGPRRAFF. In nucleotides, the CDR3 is TGTGCCAGCAGCCGAGGGCCCCGTAGGGCTTTCTTT.

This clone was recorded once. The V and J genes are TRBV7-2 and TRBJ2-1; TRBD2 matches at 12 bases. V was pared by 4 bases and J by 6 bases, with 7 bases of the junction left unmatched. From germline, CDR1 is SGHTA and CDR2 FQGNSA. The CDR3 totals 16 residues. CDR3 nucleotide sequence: TGTGCCAGCAGCTGGGAAGGGACTAGCGGGCCCAATGAGCAGTTCTTC. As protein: CASSWEGTSGPNEQFF. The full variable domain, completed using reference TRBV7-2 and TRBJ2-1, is GAGVSQSPSNKVTEKGKDVELRCDPISGHTALYWYRQSLGQGLEFLIYFQGNSAPDKSGLPSDRFSAERTGGSVSTLTIQRTQQEDSAVYLCASSWEGTSGPNEQFFGPGTRLTVL.